This T cell receptor beta chain is drawn from a study of OX40 agonist ivuxolimab in advanced cancers. To note about this clone: Its antigen is currently unknown.

The protocol was immunoSEQ multiplex PCR, while the TCRdb copy is restricted to in-frame clones and leaves out a portion. The table has 70,000 to 100,000 clones, approximately 91% seen once. Whole-study findings and limits: With doses of 0.1 to 3.0 mg/kg, CD4+ and CD8+ blood T cells had undergone clonal expansion by week 6.

This CDR3 has 14 amino acids. CDR1 is SGDLS and CDR2 is YYNGEE in the germline V gene. Trimming removed 0 bases from V and 3 bases from J, with 9 bases in between. This TCR came from an adult with an advanced solid tumor such as melanoma, head and neck, liver or kidney cancer. This chain connects TRBV9 to TRBJ1-1; D possibly corresponds to TRBD1 (6 bases). The specimen was CD4+ or CD8+ T cells sorted from blood, collected in a trial of the OX40 agonist ivuxolimab. CDR3 amino acids: CASSVARGYTEAFF. The CDR3 DNA reads as TGTGCCAGCAGCGTAGCCAGGGGCTACACTGAAGCTTTCTTT.